Each of the 17 T cell receptor beta chains below was sequenced from the same sample in a study of blood T cell repertoires in COVID-19. Sequenced by immunoSEQ multiplex PCR; TCRdb stores in-frame clones only, minus some. Of about 120,000 clones listed, around four fifths are singletons. The sequencing sample was made of peripheral blood. These receptors were collected from a man in his 60s with acute or convalescent COVID-19.

The V call is TRBV5-4, the J call TRBJ2-6; D not resolved. Germline CDR1 is SGHNT and CDR2 is YYREEE (reference sequence). Trimming pared 5 bases from V and 0 bases from J, leaving 6 bases between. This CDR3 spans 14 amino acids. CDR3 in amino acids: CASSSSSGANVLTF. The CDR3 DNA is TGTGCCAGCAGTTCATCCTCTGGGGCCAACGTCCTGACTTTC.

The sample holds one count of this clone. The V gene is TRBV5-4, the J gene TRBJ1-1; a possible D gene is TRBD1 (5 bases). Trimming stripped 2 bases from V and 3 bases from J, with 11 bases between. Germline V gives CDR1 SGHNT, CDR2 YYREEE (reference sequence). CDR3 length equals 14 residues. CDR3 DNA: TGTGCCAGCAGCTTCGGACAAGCAGACACTGAAGCTTTCTTT. This encodes CASSFGQADTEAFF.

V and J are TRBV28 and TRBJ1-1; 8 bases fit TRBD1. The V gene end was trimmed by 3 bases and the J gene end by 0 bases; junction bases not matched to a gene: 3. The CDR3 covers 15 residues. The germline V gene has CDR1 MDHEN and CDR2 SYDVKM. As DNA, the CDR3 is TGTGCCAGCAGTTTGGGGACAGGCTTGAACACTGAAGCTTTCTTT. Residues: CASSLGTGLNTEAFF.

V and J are TRBV5-8 and TRBJ2-5; 8 bases line up with TRBD1. The CDR3 contains 13 residues. Germline V gene data show CDR1 as SGHTS and CDR2 as YDEGEE. J gave up 3 bases and V 6 bases, and 4 bases lay outside the gene matches. The CDR3 DNA follows: TGTGCCAGCACAGGGACAGGAGAAGAGACCCAGTACTTC. It yields the protein CASTGTGEETQYF.

The chain combines TRBV5-6 with TRBJ1-1; no firm D call. CDR3 length equals 13 residues. V lost 4 bases and J 0 bases, leaving 7 bases between the germline ends. Germline V gives CDR1 SGHDT, CDR2 YYEEEE. In nucleotides, the CDR3 is TGTGCCAGCAGCCCCGGGTTGAACACTGAAGCTTTCTTT. It translates to CASSPGLNTEAFF.

This chain links TRBV6-1 with TRBJ2-5, with D maybe TRBD1 (6 bases). The CDR3 loop spans 16 amino acids. Trimming cost V 4 bases and J 3 bases, with 18 bases left between them. Germline CDR1 MNHNS, CDR2 SASEGT. CDR3 residues: CASSGGKGVIEETQYF. In DNA, the CDR3 is TGTGCCAGCAGTGGGGGAAAGGGGGTGATCGAAGAGACCCAGTACTTC.

V gene TRBV19 combines with J gene TRBJ1-3; no definite D call. V dropped 2 bases and J dropped 3 bases, with 14 bases sitting between them. The germline V gene has CDR1 LNHDA and CDR2 SQIVND (reference sequence). The CDR3 runs to 16 residues. The chain's CDR3 is CASSISVAGVGNTIYF. The CDR3 DNA is TGTGCCAGTAGTATATCGGTGGCGGGCGTTGGAAACACCATATATTTT.

The J gene is TRBJ1-2, the V gene TRBV2, with TRBD1 identical over 8 bases. CDR3 length: 16 amino acids. Germline values: CDR1 SNHLY, CDR2 FYNNEI. V dropped 1 base and J dropped 5; count of bases not matched to a gene: 9. The CDR3 reads CASSEVGGQGGYGYTF. The CDR3 nucleotides read TGTGCCAGCAGTGAAGTAGGAGGACAGGGAGGGTATGGCTACACCTTC.

V usage is TRBV24-1 and J usage is TRBJ2-1; possible D gene TRBD1, 6 bases. The CDR3 totals 15 residues. Looked up from germline, CDR1 is KGHDR and CDR2 is SFDVKD. V shed 0 bases and J shed 12 bases, with 17 bases lying between them. The CDR3 here is CATSDLTRGEWTQFF. DNA of the CDR3: TGTGCCACCAGTGATTTGACCAGGGGAGAATGGACGCAGTTCTTC.

The rearrangement links TRBV5-5 to TRBJ2-3, with TRBD2 identical over 7 bases. The germline gives CDR1 SGHKS, CDR2 YYEKEE (reference sequence). The CDR3 runs 15 residues. V shed 2 bases, J shed 5 bases, and the junction held 8 bases outside the gene matches. CDR3 loop: CASSFPGTKGDTQYF. Here the CDR3 DNA reads TGTGCCAGCAGCTTTCCAGGGACTAAGGGAGATACGCAGTATTTT.

The chain couples TRBV7-3 to TRBJ2-7, with a possible D match to TRBD1 (7 bases). The CDR3 sequence is 15 residues long. Germline CDR1 SGHTA, CDR2 FQGTGA. V was cut by 5 bases and J by 5 bases, with 19 bases left in between. DNA of the CDR3: TGTGCCAGCAGCCCCGGAGGGGGCCAGTCCCACGAGCAGTACTTC. Translated, it gives CASSPGGGQSHEQYF.

The chain joins TRBV29-1 to TRBJ1-4; 7 nucleotides line up with TRBD1. The CDR3 covers 17 residues. Germline V gene lookup returns CDR1 SQVTM and CDR2 ANQGSEA. V trimming: 6 bases; J trimming: 4 bases; junction bases outside the gene matches: 17. CDR3 in amino acids: CSVSGTALGTGNEKLFF. CDR3 coding DNA: TGCAGCGTCTCCGGGACAGCGCTCGGCACGGGTAATGAAAAACTGTTTTTT.

This clone has only one observation. This chain links TRBV10-2 with TRBJ2-1, with D possibly TRBD1 on 5 matching bases. CDR1 and CDR2 from the germline V gene are WSHSY and SAAADI. Trimming took 3 bases from V and 3 from J, leaving 18 bases between them. There are 17 residues in the CDR3. DNA of the CDR3: TGCGCCAGCAGTGATACACCCGACTCTCAGGGCTACAATGAGCAGTTCTTC. It is translated as CASSDTPDSQGYNEQFF.

V gene TRBV27 combines with J gene TRBJ1-6, with D unclear. CDR3 size: 17 residues. CDR1 is MNHEY, CDR2 SMNVEV, per germline (reference sequence). V lost 0 bases, J lost 8 bases, and 17 bases lay in between. CDR3 coding DNA: TGTGCCAGCAGTTTATCGCCTCCGGGAGCCAACCATTCACCCCTCCACTTT. Translation gives CASSLSPPGANHSPLHF.

This clone appeared a single time. The genes are TRBV28 and TRBJ2-2; the D gene is possibly TRBD2 (6 bases). Germline values: CDR1 MDHEN, CDR2 SYDVKM. Trimming took off 7 bases at V and 6 bases at J, with 15 bases between the two ends. The CDR3 sequence is 14 residues long. CDR3 coding DNA: TGTGCCAGCATGGGTGGGGGGTCGGCCGGGGAGCTGTTTTTT. It yields the protein CASMGGGSAGELFF.

This clone was counted once. The chain combines TRBV13 with TRBJ2-2; no clear D. V lost 1 base to trimming and J lost 1 base, with 13 bases between them. The CDR3 covers 17 residues. Germline CDR1 is PRHDT and CDR2 is FYEKMQ (reference sequence). CDR3 sequence reads: CASSLVGRFENTGELFF. DNA for the CDR3: TGTGCCAGCAGCTTAGTGGGCCGTTTCGAGAACACCGGGGAGCTGTTTTTT.

The rearrangement joins TRBV2 to TRBJ1-5, with 8 bases matching TRBD1. The J segment lost 0 bases and the V segment lost 4 bases, leaving 8 bases of the junction unmatched. The CDR3 contains 17 residues. Germline values: CDR1 SNHLY, CDR2 FYNNEI. The CDR3 region has the DNA TGTGCCAGCAGTGTTGGGGACAGGTCTTATAGCAATCAGCCCCAGCATTTT. Protein product: CASSVGDRSYSNQPQHF.